Listed below are T cell receptor beta chains from one sample, sequenced in a study of PD-L1 blockade in urothelial cancer. The table came from immunoSEQ multiplex PCR; TCRdb's copy has only in-frame clones and leaves some out. Seen here are approximately 93,000 clones, 83% observed once, and the top ten hold 8.4%. Sequencing used PBMCs, obtained around atezolizumab (anti-PD-L1) treatment. Receptors originate from a man in his 70s with urothelial cancer. Both conserved end residues are part of each CDR3. The D gene is left open where the match is weak. Rows may omit the clone size; those that give it use once, few, many or a size class.

>NA|TRBJ2-1|15|TRBD1|TRBV6-1
CASRLDRASSNEQFF
TGTGCCAGCAGACTGGACAGGGCTTCCTCCAATGAGCAGTTCTTC
>NA|TRBJ2-1|16|TRBD2|TRBV25-1
CASTKSGTSGYNEQFF
TGTGCCAGCACTAAGTCGGGGACTAGCGGTTACAATGAGCAGTTCTTC
>NA|TRBJ2-7|16|TRBD2|TRBV13
CASSLSIGGRANEQYF
TGTGCCAGCAGCTTAAGCATCGGCGGGAGGGCTAACGAGCAGTACTTC
>NA|TRBJ1-5|17|NA|TRBV7-2
CASSLAHGGAGGQPQHF
TGTGCCAGCAGCTTAGCGCATGGGGGCGCTGGGGGTCAGCCCCAGCATTTT
>few|TRBJ1-2|15|NA|TRBV29-1
CSVDFTAGGNYGYTF
TGCAGCGTTGATTTTACTGCGGGGGGCAACTATGGCTACACCTTC
>NA|TRBJ2-7|15|NA|TRBV7-7
CASSSSRYGAYEQYF
TGTGCCAGCAGCTCCTCGCGGTACGGAGCCTACGAGCAGTACTTC
>NA|TRBJ2-1|16|TRBD2|TRBV11-2
CASSFGLAGPYNEQFF
TGTGCCAGCAGCTTTGGACTAGCGGGACCATACAATGAGCAGTTCTTC
>NA|TRBJ1-4|15|NA|TRBV7-2
CASSPRGATNEKLFF
TGTGCCAGCAGCCCGCGGGGCGCAACTAATGAAAAACTGTTTTTT
>NA|TRBJ1-2|12|NA|TRBV23-1
CASSQYSGRVTF
TGCGCCAGCAGTCAATACTCAGGGAGGGTCACCTTC
>NA|TRBJ2-1|15|TRBD2|TRBV19
CAAKAGGGRANEQFF
TGTGCCGCCAAGGCCGGCGGCGGGAGGGCCAATGAGCAGTTCTTC
>NA|TRBJ2-2|15|TRBD2|TRBV6-4
CASSELAGGTGELFF
TGTGCCAGCAGTGAACTAGCGGGGGGCACCGGGGAGCTGTTTTTT
>many|TRBJ2-7|14|TRBD2|TRBV10-3
CAISGTSGGGEQYF
TGTGCCATCAGCGGGACTAGCGGAGGAGGCGAGCAGTACTTC
>NA|TRBJ1-2|14|NA|TRBV7-3
CASSLTPGLYGYTF
TGTGCCAGCAGCTTAACTCCGGGACTCTATGGCTACACCTTC
>NA|TRBJ1-3|15|NA|TRBV6-6
CASSYNQISGNTIYF
TGTGCCAGCAGTTACAATCAAATTTCTGGAAACACCATATATTTT
>NA|TRBJ2-7|14|NA|TRBV7-9
CASTPYSGPYEQYF
TGTGCCAGCACCCCCTACAGCGGCCCCTACGAGCAGTACTTC
>NA|TRBJ2-7|15|TRBD2|TRBV7-3
CASSPTSDPTYEQYF
TGTGCCAGCAGCCCAACTAGCGATCCAACCTACGAGCAGTACTTC
>few|TRBJ2-7|14|TRBD1|TRBV7-8
CASSLDRGPYEQYF
TGTGCCAGCAGCTTAGATAGGGGGCCTTACGAGCAGTACTTC
>NA|TRBJ2-5|13|TRBD2|TRBV19
CATRLAPKETQYF
TGTGCCACCAGACTAGCTCCTAAGGAGACCCAGTACTTC
>NA|TRBJ1-1|11|NA|TRBV19
CASTTVAEAFF
TGTGCCAGTACTACAGTGGCTGAAGCTTTCTTT
>NA|TRBJ1-5|14|NA|TRBV4-2
CASKRSREVEPQHF
TGTGCCAGCAAGAGGAGCAGGGAGGTGGAGCCCCAGCATTTT